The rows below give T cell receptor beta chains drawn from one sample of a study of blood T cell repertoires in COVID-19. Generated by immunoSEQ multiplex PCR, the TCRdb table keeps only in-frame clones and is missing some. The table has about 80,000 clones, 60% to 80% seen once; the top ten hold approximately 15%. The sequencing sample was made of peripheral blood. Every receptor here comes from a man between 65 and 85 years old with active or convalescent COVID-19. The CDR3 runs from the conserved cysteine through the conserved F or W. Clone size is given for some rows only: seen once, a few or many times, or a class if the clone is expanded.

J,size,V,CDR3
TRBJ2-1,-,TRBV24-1,CATSQGSENEQFF
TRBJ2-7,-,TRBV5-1,CASSLEQGILYEQYF
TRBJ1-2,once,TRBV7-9,CASSLVQGTNYGYTF
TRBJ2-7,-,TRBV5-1,CASSLALAGVSYEQYF
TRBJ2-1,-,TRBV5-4,CASSLDLAGADNEQFF
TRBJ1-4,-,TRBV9,CASSGTGLANEKLFF
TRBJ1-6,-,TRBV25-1,CASQGGSSPLHF
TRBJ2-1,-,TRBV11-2,CASSNRDRAYNEQFF
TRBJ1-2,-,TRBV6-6,CASRDSDYGYTF
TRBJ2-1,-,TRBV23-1,CASSRPRRVGEQFF
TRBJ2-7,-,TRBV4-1,CASSQGMAGEYYEQYF
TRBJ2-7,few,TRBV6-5,CASSSDRGYEQYF
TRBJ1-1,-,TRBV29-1,CSVLLEPTEAFF
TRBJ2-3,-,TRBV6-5,CASSTRGRSDTQYF
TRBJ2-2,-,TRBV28,CASSLSGGFTGELFF
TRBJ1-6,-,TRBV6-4,CASRPSEGNSPLHF
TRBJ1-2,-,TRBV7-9,CASSYDRGYPNYGYTF
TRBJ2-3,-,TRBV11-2,CASSLAPGTPTDTQYF
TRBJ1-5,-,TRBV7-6,CASSEDREQPQHF
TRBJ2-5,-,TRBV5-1,CASSLGRGETQYF
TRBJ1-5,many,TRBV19,CASSMTDLYSNQPQHF
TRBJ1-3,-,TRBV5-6,CASSTRKGRENTIYF
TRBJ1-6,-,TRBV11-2,CASSLDKGTAKAFYSPLHF
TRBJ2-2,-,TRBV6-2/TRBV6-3,CASSYPIKPQGRPNTGELFF
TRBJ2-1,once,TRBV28,CASSSGLAGALNEQFF
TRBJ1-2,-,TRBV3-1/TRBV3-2,CASSQEVGQSRGYTF
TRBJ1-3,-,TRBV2,CASNPDSRFGNTIYF
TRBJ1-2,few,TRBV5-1,CASSLATGAGYGYTF
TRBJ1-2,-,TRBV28,CASSSPGGVNYGYTF
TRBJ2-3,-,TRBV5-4,CASSLAVYADTQYF
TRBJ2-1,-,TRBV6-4,CASSAGVGVSNEQFF
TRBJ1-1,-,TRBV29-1,CSGQGPNTEAFF